This TCR beta chain comes out of a study of blood T cell repertoires in COVID-19. Study overall: The United States, Italy and Spain supplied acute and convalescent COVID-19 samples. PBMCs, B-cell-depleted T cells, or T cells provided the cDNA or gDNA that made up the material.

This CDR3 is 13 amino acids long. Germline V gives CDR1 SNHLY, CDR2 FYNNEI. Trimming removed 6 bases at V and 0 bases at J, with 8 bases between. The table came from immunoSEQ multiplex PCR; TCRdb's copy has only in-frame clones and leaves some out. The sample shows about 230,000 clones, approximately 80% of them seen only once. This chain connects TRBV2 to TRBJ2-5; D gene uncertain. Sequencing was carried out using peripheral blood. The clonotype comes from a man aged 35 to 55 with acute or convalescent COVID-19. CDR3 residues: CASSGSYQETQYF. The CDR3 region has the DNA TGTGCCAGCAGCGGGTCGTACCAAGAGACCCAGTACTTC. Full variable domain (remainder filled in from reference TRBV2 and TRBJ2-5): EPEVTQTPSHQVTQMGQEVILRCVPISNHLYFYWYRQILGQKVEFLVSFYNNEISEKSEIFDDQFSVERPDGSNFTLKIRSTKLEDSAMYFCASSGSYQETQYFGPGTRLLVL.